The 18 T cell receptor beta chains listed next were all sequenced from one sample in a study of somatic mutations in cytotoxic T cells in rheumatoid arthritis. Assay used: immunoSEQ multiplex PCR; TCRdb lists only in-frame clones, some missing. Of 18,000 or so clones in the sample, about 73% were seen once. The sequencing input was CD8+ T cells sorted from blood. The source of these receptors is a woman aged 60-70 years in good health.

The V call is TRBV18, the J call TRBJ2-1; no clear D gene. CDR3 length: 16 residues. The V end lost 3 bases, the J end lost 2 bases, and 14 bases lay between the germline ends. CDR1 and CDR2 from the germline V gene are KGHSH and LQKENI. CDR3 in amino acids: CASSPTTDLTYNEQFF. The CDR3, as DNA: TGTGCCAGCTCACCGACGACTGACTTAACCTACAATGAGCAGTTCTTC.

This clone was seen once. The J gene is TRBJ1-1, the V gene TRBV10-1; D is ambiguous. Germline V gene sequence: CDR1 WNHNN, CDR2 SYGVQD (reference sequence). V lost 0 bases and J lost 3, with 5 bases in between. This CDR3 contains 13 residues. Here the CDR3 DNA reads TGCGCCAGCAGTGAGTCCGGCTACACTGAAGCTTTCTTT. It specifies CASSESGYTEAFF.

This clone was recorded once. The chain links TRBV7-9 to TRBJ1-3; D perhaps matches TRBD1 (6 bases). The CDR3 consists of 16 residues. Deletions cut 5 bases from V and 0 bases from J, with 14 bases between. Germline-derived CDR1 and CDR2 are SEHNR and FQNEAQ (reference sequence). This chain's CDR3 is CASSRPTGSSGNTIYF. In DNA, the CDR3 is TGTGCCAGCAGCCGACCAACAGGGTCCTCTGGAAACACCATATATTTT.

The V and J genes are TRBV11-2 and TRBJ1-1; no definite D call. This CDR3 spans 11 amino acids. Germline V gene data show CDR1 as SGHAT and CDR2 as FQNNGV. Between the trimmed V and J ends, which lost 4 bases and 11 bases, there was a span of 11 bases. This chain's CDR3 is CASSSGRRAFF. CDR3 in DNA: TGTGCCAGCAGCTCCGGACGACGTGCTTTCTTT.

V gene TRBV7-9 combines with J gene TRBJ1-1, with a weak D call TRBD1 (5 bases). Germline lookup yields CDR1 SEHNR and CDR2 FQNEAQ (reference sequence). The CDR3 runs 13 residues. Trimming took 0 bases from V and 8 from J, leaving 10 bases between them. CDR3 amino acids: CASSLAGTQEAFF. In DNA, the CDR3 is TGTGCCAGCAGCTTAGCGGGGACGCAAGAAGCTTTCTTT.

The chain carries TRBV7-9 and TRBJ1-2; no firm D call. Germline V gene sequence: CDR1 SEHNR, CDR2 FQNEAQ (reference sequence). The CDR3 sequence is 13 residues long. V lost 0 bases, J lost 8 bases, and 10 bases lay in between. CDR3 in amino acids: CASSLAAGEGYTF. The CDR3 DNA follows: TGTGCCAGCAGCTTAGCGGCCGGAGAGGGCTACACCTTC.

In this sample, this clone turned up a few times. V is TRBV5-1 and J is TRBJ2-7; D assignment may be TRBD1 or TRBD2 (5 bases each). The V end lost 7 bases, the J end lost 5 bases, and 10 bases lay between the germline ends. The CDR3 is 11 residues long. Germline loops: CDR1 SGHRS, CDR2 YFSETQ. The CDR3 loop reads CASGGGNEQYF. The CDR3 DNA reads as TGCGCCAGCGGGGGTGGTAACGAGCAGTACTTC.

The V gene is TRBV9, the J gene TRBJ2-7, with 9 bases lining up with TRBD1. V lost 4 bases to trimming and J lost 1 base; unmatched junction nucleotides: 3. This CDR3 is built from 14 residues. Germline V gene lookup returns CDR1 SGDLS and CDR2 YYNGEE. In nucleotides, the CDR3 is TGTGCCAGCAGCATGGGGACAGGGTCCTACGAGCAGTACTTC. Its translation: CASSMGTGSYEQYF.

The rearrangement links TRBV13 to TRBJ2-7; D is uncertain. The CDR3 runs to 14 residues. Trimming took 0 bases from V and 7 from J, leaving 13 bases between them. Germline CDR1 and CDR2: PRHDT and FYEKMQ (reference sequence). The CDR3 bases are TGTGCCAGCAGCTTAGGGGGCTCGTCTGATGAGCAGTACTTC. Translating gives CASSLGGSSDEQYF.

The rearrangement links TRBV27 to TRBJ1-1; maybe TRBD1 (5 bases). CDR1 is MNHEY and CDR2 is SMNVEV in the germline V gene (reference sequence). This CDR3 comprises 13 residues. Trimming left V 3 bases short and J 5 bases short, with 10 bases between. CDR3 sequence: CASSFGAGTEAFF. CDR3 nucleotides: TGTGCCAGCAGTTTCGGGGCGGGGACTGAAGCTTTCTTT.

The sample holds a few counts of this clone. This chain links TRBV27 with TRBJ2-5; perhaps TRBD1 as D (7 bases). The CDR3 has 15 residues. Trimming removed 3 bases from V and 5 bases from J, with 16 bases in between. The germline V gene has CDR1 MNHEY and CDR2 SMNVEV (reference sequence). This CDR3 reads CASSFQGGSWETQYF. The CDR3 DNA sequence: TGTGCCAGCAGTTTCCAGGGGGGAAGTTGGGAGACCCAGTACTTC.

CDR3 sequence (DNA): TGTGCCAGCAGCTTTACAGCGAACTATGGCTACACCTTC. It yields the protein CASSFTANYGYTF. The V and J genes are TRBV5-6 and TRBJ1-2; unclear D gene. The CDR3 is made up of 13 amino acids. Deletions cut 2 bases from V and 2 bases from J, with 7 bases between. Per germline, CDR1 SGHDT and CDR2 YYEEEE.

The sample holds a few counts of this clone. The chain's CDR3 is CASAGRKIYGYTF. In DNA form, the CDR3 reads TGTGCCAGCGCTGGGCGGAAGATCTATGGCTACACCTTC. This chain connects TRBV2 to TRBJ1-2; D not certain. The germline gives CDR1 SNHLY, CDR2 FYNNEI. The CDR3 totals 13 residues. V was cut by 8 bases and J by 4 bases, with 14 bases left in between. Full variable domain (remainder filled in from reference TRBV2 and TRBJ1-2): EPEVTQTPSHQVTQMGQEVILRCVPISNHLYFYWYRQILGQKVEFLVSFYNNEISEKSEIFDDQFSVERPDGSNFTLKIRSTKLEDSAMYFCASAGRKIYGYTFGSGTRLTVV.

The chain employs TRBV10-2 and TRBJ1-2, with D perhaps TRBD1 (6 bases). The ends were cut back, 6 bases at V and 2 bases at J, with 13 bases in the middle. The germline gives CDR1 WSHSY, CDR2 SAAADI. This CDR3 has 14 amino acids. The CDR3 region is CASRETGVNYGYTF. The CDR3 DNA reads TGCGCCAGCAGGGAGACAGGAGTAAACTATGGCTACACCTTC.

V usage is TRBV5-4 and J usage is TRBJ2-1, with TRBD2 as a possible D gene (6 bases). Trimming stripped 10 bases from V and 9 bases from J, with 8 bases between. This CDR3 region has 9 residues. CDR1 SGHNT and CDR2 YYREEE come from the germline V gene (reference sequence). The CDR3 DNA reads TGTGCCGCGGGGCCTGAGCAGTTCTTC. Translating gives CAAGPEQFF.

For this clone: A read error is likely, as this CDR3 ends without the conserved phenylalanine or tryptophan. The chain links TRBV4-1 to TRBJ1-2; D is possibly TRBD1 (6 bases). Trimming pared 0 bases from V and 2 bases from J, leaving 13 bases between. Germline CDR1 MGHRA, CDR2 YSYEKL. The CDR3 length is 16 residues. CDR3: CASSQESGADNYGYTL. The CDR3 coding sequence is TGCGCCAGCAGCCAAGAATCAGGGGCGGACAACTATGGCTACACCCTC.

The CDR3 DNA reads as TGTGCCAGCAGCTTTCCGACGGCGATTAGCTCCTACGAGCAGTACTTC. Residues: CASSFPTAISSYEQYF. The genes are TRBV7-9 and TRBJ2-7; D remains ambiguous. In germline, CDR1 is SEHNR, CDR2 FQNEAQ (reference sequence). Trimming pared 3 bases from V and 0 bases from J, leaving 15 bases between. The CDR3 has 16 amino acids.

This clone is termed medium-sized. This chain connects TRBV30 to TRBJ2-2, with D possibly TRBD2 on 7 matching bases. This CDR3 is built from 14 residues. The germline gives CDR1 GTSNPN, CDR2 SVGIG (reference sequence). Trimming left V 4 bases short and J 6 bases short, with 15 bases between. CDR3 residues: CAWKGGETPGELFF. In nucleotides, the CDR3 is TGTGCCTGGAAGGGGGGGGAAACCCCCGGGGAGCTGTTTTTT.